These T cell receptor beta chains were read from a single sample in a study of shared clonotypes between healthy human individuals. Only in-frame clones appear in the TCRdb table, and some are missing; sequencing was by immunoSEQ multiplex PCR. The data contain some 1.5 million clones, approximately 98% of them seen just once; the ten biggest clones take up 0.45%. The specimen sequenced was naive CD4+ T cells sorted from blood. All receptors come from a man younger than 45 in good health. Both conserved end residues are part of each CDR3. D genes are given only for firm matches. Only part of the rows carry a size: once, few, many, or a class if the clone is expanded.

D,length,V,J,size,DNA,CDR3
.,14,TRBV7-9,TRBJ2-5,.,TGTGCCAGCAGCTTGATCAGGGTTGTGGAGACCCAGTACTTC,CASSLIRVVETQYF
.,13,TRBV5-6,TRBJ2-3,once,TGTGCCAGCAGCTTGTATGGCACAGATACGCAGTATTTT,CASSLYGTDTQYF
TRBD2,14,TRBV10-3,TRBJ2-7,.,TGTGCCATCAGTGAGTCGCGGCTAGCGGGAGTCGTGTACTTC,CAISESRLAGVVYF
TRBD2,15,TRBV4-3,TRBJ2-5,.,TGCGCCAGCAGCCAAGACGGGGGAGGGCAAGAGACCCAGTACTTC,CASSQDGGGQETQYF
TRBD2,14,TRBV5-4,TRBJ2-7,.,TGTGCCAGCAGCATAAGCGGGAGGGCCTACGAGCAGTACTTC,CASSISGRAYEQYF
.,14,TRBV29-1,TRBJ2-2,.,TGCAGCGTTGAATTTCCAGGGCACGCCGGGGAGCTGTTTTTT,CSVEFPGHAGELFF
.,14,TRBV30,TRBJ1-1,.,TGTGCCTGGGGCCCTTGGGGGATCGGCACTGAAGCTTTCTTT,CAWGPWGIGTEAFF
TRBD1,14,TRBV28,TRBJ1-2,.,TGTGCCAGCAGTTCTCCCGGGACAGGGTTGGGCTACACCTTC,CASSSPGTGLGYTF
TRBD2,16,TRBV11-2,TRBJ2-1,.,TGTGCCAGCAGCGGAGAGCGGGAGGGTTTGTACAATGAGCAGTTCTTC,CASSGEREGLYNEQFF
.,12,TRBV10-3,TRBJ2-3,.,TGTGCCATCAGCCAGGCCCCAGATACGCAGTATTTT,CAISQAPDTQYF
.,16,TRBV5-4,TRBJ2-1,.,TGTGCCAGCAGCTTAAAGTCGAGGCCCAATTCCGATGAGCAGTTCTTC,CASSLKSRPNSDEQFF
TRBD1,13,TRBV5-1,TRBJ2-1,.,TGCGCCAGCACCCGGACAGGGGGCAATGAGCAGTTCTTC,CASTRTGGNEQFF
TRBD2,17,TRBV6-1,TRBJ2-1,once,TGTGCCAGCAGTGAAGCGCGCGCTAGCGGGAGTGGGTATGAGCAGTTCTTC,CASSEARASGSGYEQFF
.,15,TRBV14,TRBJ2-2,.,TGTGCCAGCAGCCACGAGGGAAGGAGTACCGGGGAGCTGTTTTTT,CASSHEGRSTGELFF
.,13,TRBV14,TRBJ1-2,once,TGTGCCAGCAGCCAAGATATGAACACGGGCTACACCTTC,CASSQDMNTGYTF
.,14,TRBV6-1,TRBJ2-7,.,TGTGCCAGCAGTGACCACCCCCAGGACTACGAGCAGTACTTC,CASSDHPQDYEQYF
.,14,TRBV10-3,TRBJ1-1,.,TGTGCCATCACCCAGGGGAGGGTTAGCACTGAAGCTTTCTTT,CAITQGRVSTEAFF
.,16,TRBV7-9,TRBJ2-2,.,TGTGCCAGCAGCTCCTGGACTAATAGGGGCACCGGGGAGCTGTTTTTT,CASSSWTNRGTGELFF
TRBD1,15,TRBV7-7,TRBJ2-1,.,TGTGCCAGCAGCTCCGGGACAGGGAACTACAATGAGCAGTTCTTC,CASSSGTGNYNEQFF
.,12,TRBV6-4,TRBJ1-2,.,TGTTATCGGAGGGGCAGGGTGTATGGCTACACCTTC,CYRRGRVYGYTF
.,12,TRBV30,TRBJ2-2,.,TGTGCCTGGAGTTGGGGTGCCGGGGAGCTGTTTTTT,CAWSWGAGELFF
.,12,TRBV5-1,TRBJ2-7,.,TGCGCCAGCAGCTTGGTGGGCTGGGAGCAGTACTTC,CASSLVGWEQYF
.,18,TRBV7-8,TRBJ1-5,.,TGTGCCAGCAGCTTATATATCCGGGCGTGGGATAGCAATCAGCCCCAGCATTTT,CASSLYIRAWDSNQPQHF
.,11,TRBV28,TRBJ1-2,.,TGTGCCAGCAGTGATGACTATGGCTACACCTTC,CASSDDYGYTF
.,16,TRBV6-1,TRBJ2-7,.,TGTGCCAGCAGTGAAATTCTGTGGGGGAGAAGTTCCGAGCAGTACTTC,CASSEILWGRSSEQYF
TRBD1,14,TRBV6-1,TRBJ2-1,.,TGTGCCAGCAGCCGGGACAGGGGAAGCGATGAGCAGTTCTTC,CASSRDRGSDEQFF
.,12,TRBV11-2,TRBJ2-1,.,TGTGCCAGCAGCTTAGCCCACAATGAGCAGTTCTTC,CASSLAHNEQFF
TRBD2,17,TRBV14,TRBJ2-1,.,TGTGCCAGCAGCCAAGATTTGCTAGCGGGAGGGAACAATGAGCAGTTCTTC,CASSQDLLAGGNNEQFF
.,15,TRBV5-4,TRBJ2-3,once,TGTGCCAGCATCCGGGCAGGGGGGAGCACAGATACGCAGTATTTT,CASIRAGGSTDTQYF
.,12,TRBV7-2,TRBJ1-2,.,TGTGCCAGCAGCTTGGAGAGGACGCGCTACACCTTC,CASSLERTRYTF
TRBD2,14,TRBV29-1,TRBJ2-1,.,TGCAGCGTTACTAGCGGGACAAAATACAATGAGCAGTTCTTC,CSVTSGTKYNEQFF
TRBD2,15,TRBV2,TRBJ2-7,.,TGTGCCAGCAGTGAACTTGCGGGAGGGCCTCGGGAGCAGTACTTC,CASSELAGGPREQYF
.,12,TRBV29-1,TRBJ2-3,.,TGCAGCGCGGATCAGGGCCCAGATACGCAGTATTTT,CSADQGPDTQYF
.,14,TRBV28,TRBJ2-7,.,TGTGCCAGCTTGGGACTTTCAGGCTCCTACGAGCAGTACTTC,CASLGLSGSYEQYF
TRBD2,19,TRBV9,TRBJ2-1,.,TGTGCCAGCAGCCCCCGACTAGCGGGAGGTCCAGTGAACTACAATGAGCAGTTCTTC,CASSPRLAGGPVNYNEQFF
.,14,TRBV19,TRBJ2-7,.,TGTGCCAGTAGTATGGGTATTCCCTCCTACGAGCAGTACTTC,CASSMGIPSYEQYF
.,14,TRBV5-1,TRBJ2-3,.,TGCGCCAGCAGCCCCGAATGGGGAACGGATACGCAGTATTTT,CASSPEWGTDTQYF
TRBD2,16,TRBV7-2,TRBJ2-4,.,TGTGCCAGCAGCCCCTCGGCGCTAGCGGGGGGAAACATTCAGTACTTC,CASSPSALAGGNIQYF
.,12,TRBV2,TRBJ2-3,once,TGTGCCAGCAGGACTGACAGGAATACGCAGTATTTT,CASRTDRNTQYF
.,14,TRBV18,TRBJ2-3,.,TGTGCCAGCTCACCATTGGGGGGCACAGATACGCAGTATTTT,CASSPLGGTDTQYF
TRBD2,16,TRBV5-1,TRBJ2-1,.,TGCGCCAGCAGCTTGGCCAGCGGGACCGCCTACAATGAGCAGTTCTTC,CASSLASGTAYNEQFF
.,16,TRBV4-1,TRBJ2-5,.,TGCGCCAGCAGGAGATTCGCAGGGTCAACACGGGAAACCCAGTACTTC,CASRRFAGSTRETQYF
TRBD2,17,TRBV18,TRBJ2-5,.,TGTGCCAGCTCACCCATAGCGGGAGGGCCCGGTCTGGAGACCCAGTACTTC,CASSPIAGGPGLETQYF
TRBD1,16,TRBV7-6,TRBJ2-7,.,TGTGCCAGCAGCCGACAGACAGGGAGCAGCTCCTACGAGCAGTACTTC,CASSRQTGSSSYEQYF
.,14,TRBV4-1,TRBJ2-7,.,TGCGCCAGCAGACCTACAGCGGACAGTTACGAGCAGTACTTC,CASRPTADSYEQYF
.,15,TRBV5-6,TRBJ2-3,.,TGTGCCAGCAGCTTGGCAGTTTCTAGCACAGATACGCAGTATTTT,CASSLAVSSTDTQYF